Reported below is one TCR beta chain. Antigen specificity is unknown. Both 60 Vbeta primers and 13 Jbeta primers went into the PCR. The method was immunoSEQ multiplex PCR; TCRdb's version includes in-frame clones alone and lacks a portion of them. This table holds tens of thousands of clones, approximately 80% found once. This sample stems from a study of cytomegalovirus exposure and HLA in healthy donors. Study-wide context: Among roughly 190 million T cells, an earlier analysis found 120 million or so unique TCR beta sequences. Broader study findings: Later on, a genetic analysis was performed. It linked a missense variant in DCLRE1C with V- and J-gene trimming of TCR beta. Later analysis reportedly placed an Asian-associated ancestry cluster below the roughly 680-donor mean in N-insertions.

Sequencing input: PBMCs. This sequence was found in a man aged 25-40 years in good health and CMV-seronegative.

This CDR3 reads CAWGLYRTYYNEQFF. The CDR3 bases are TGTGCCTGGGGGCTTTACCGGACTTACTACAATGAGCAGTTCTTC. This chain links TRBV30 with TRBJ2-1, with D possibly matching TRBD2 (5 bases). Trimming took 5 bases from V and 3 from J, leaving 17 bases between them. Germline V gene data show CDR1 as GTSNPN and CDR2 as SVGIG (reference sequence). The CDR3 consists of 15 residues.